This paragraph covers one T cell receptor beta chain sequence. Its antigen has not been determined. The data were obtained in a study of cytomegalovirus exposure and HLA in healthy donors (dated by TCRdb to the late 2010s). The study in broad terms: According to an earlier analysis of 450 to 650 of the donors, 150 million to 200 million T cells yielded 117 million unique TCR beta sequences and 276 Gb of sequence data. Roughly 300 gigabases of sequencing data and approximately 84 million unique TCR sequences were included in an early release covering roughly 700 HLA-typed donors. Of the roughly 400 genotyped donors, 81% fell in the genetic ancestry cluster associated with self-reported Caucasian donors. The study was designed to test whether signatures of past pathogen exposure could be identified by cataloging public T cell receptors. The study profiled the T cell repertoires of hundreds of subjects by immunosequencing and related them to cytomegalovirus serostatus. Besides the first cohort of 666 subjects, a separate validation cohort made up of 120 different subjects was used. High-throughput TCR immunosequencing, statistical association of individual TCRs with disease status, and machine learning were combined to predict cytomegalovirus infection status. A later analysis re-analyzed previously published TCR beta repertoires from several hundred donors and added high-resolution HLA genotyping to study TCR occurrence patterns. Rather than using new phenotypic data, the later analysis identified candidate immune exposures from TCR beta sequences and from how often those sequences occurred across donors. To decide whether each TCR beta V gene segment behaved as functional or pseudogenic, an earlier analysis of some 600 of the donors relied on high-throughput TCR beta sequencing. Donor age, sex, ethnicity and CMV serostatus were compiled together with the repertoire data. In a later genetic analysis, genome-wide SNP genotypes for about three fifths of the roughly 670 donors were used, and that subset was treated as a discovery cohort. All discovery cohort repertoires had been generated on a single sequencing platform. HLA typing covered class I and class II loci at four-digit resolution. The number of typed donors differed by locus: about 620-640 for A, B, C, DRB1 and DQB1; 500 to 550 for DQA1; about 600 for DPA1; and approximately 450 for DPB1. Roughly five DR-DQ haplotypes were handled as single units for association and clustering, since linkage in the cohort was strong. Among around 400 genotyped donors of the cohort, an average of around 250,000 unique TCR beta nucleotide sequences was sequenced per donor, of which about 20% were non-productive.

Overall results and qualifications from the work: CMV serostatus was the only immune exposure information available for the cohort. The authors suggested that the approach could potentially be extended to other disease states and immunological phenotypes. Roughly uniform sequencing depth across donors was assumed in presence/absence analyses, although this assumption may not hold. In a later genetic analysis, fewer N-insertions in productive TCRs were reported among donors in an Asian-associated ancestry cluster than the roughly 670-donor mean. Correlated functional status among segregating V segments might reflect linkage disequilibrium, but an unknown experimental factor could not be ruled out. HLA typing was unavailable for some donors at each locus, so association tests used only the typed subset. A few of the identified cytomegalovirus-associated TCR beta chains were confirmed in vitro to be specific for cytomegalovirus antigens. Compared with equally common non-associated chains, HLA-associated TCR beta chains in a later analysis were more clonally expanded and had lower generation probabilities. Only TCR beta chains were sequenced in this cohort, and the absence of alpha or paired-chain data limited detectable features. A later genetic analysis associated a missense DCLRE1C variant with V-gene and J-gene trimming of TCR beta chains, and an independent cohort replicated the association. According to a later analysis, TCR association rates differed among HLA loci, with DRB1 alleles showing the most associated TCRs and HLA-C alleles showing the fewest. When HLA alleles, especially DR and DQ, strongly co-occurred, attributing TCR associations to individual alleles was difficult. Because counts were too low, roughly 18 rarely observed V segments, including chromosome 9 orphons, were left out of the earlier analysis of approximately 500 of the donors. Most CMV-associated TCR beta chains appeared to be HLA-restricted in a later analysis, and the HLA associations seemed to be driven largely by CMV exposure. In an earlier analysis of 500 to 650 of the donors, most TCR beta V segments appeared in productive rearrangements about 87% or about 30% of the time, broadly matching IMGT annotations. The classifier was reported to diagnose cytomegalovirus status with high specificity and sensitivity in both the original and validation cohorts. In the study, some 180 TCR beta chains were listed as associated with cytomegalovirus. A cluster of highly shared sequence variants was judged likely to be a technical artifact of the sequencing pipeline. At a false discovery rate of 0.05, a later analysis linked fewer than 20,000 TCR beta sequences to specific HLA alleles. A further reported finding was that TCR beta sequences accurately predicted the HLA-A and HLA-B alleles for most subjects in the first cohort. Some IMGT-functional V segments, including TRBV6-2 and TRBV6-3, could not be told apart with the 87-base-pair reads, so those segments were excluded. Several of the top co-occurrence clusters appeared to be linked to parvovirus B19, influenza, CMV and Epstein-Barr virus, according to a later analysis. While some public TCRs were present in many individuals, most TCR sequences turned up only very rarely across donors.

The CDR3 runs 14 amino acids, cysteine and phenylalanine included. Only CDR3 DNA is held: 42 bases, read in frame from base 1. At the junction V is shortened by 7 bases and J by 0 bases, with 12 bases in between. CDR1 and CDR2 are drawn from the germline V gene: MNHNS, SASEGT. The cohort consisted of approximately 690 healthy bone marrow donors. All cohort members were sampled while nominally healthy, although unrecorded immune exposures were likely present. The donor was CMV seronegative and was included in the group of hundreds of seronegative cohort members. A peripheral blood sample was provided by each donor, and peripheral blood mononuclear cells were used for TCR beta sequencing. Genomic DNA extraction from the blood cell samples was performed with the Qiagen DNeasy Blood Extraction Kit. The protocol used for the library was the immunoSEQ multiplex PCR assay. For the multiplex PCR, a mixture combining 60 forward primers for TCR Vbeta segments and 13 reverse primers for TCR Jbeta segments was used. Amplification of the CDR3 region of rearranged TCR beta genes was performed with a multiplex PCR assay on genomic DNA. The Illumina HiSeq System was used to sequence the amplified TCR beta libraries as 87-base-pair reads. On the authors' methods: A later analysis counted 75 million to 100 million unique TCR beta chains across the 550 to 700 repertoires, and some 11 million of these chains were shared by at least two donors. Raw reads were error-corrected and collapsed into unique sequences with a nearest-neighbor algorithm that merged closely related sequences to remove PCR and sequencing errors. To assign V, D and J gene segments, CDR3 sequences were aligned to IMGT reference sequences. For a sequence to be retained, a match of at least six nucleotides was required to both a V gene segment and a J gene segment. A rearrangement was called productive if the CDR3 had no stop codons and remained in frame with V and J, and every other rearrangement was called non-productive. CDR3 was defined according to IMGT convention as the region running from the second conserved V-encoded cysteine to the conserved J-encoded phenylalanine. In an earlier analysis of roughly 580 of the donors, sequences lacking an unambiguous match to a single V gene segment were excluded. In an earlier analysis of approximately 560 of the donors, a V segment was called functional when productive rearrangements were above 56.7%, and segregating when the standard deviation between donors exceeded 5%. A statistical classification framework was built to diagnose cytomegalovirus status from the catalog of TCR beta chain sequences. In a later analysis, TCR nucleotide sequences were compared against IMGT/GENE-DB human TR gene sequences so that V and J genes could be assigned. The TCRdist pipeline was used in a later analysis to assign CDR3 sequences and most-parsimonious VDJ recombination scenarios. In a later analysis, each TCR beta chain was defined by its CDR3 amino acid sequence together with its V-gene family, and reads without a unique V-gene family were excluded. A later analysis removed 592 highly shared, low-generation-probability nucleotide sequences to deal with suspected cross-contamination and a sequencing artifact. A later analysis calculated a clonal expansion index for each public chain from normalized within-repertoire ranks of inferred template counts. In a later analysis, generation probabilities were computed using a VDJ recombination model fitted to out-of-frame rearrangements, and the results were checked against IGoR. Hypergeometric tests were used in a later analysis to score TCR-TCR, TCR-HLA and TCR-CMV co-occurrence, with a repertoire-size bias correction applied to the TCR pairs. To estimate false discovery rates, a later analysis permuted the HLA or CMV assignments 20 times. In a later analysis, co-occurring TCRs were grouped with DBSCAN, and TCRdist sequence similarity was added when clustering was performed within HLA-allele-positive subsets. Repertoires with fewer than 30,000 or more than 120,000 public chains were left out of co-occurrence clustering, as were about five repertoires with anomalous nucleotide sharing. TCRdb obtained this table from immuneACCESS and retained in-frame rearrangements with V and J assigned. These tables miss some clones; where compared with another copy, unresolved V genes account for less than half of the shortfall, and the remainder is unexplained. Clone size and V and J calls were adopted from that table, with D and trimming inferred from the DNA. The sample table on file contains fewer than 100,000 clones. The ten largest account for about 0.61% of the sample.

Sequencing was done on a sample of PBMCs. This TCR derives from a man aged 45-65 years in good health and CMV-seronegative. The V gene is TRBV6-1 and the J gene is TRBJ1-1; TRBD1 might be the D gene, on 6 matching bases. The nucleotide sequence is TGTGCCAGCAAAAGGACAGCCCTGAACACTGAAGCTTTCTTT. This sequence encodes CASKRTALNTEAFF.